This TCR beta chain came from a study of T cell changes during pregnancy in multiple sclerosis. This CDR3 comprises 14 residues. Looked up from germline, CDR1 is SGHRS and CDR2 is YFSETQ. Trimming took off 2 bases at V and 1 base at J, with 8 bases between the two ends. Profiled with immunoSEQ multiplex PCR; TCRdb holds only in-frame clones, not every one. The data hold 80,000 to 95,000 clones, with 90% to 95% observed a single time. V usage is TRBV5-1 and J usage is TRBJ2-3; no firm D call. The receptor's source is a female donor with multiple sclerosis, enrolled in a pregnancy study. This specimen was peripheral blood, taken in the second trimester of pregnancy. In DNA form, the CDR3 reads TGCGCCAGCAGCTTTAGAACAGGCACAGATACGCAGTATTTT. This gives the protein CASSFRTGTDTQYF.